Below, 26 T cell receptor beta chains from the same sample are listed, as sequenced in a study of long-term antiretroviral therapy in people with HIV. Running of the v3.0 immunoSEQ assay took place at survey level. Sequencing was performed with immunoSEQ multiplex PCR; in TCRdb, only in-frame clones are kept and a portion is missing. Here the sample spans 20,000 to 25,000 clones, 76% being singletons. The starting material was unsorted PBMCs, obtained 0.5 years after starting antiretroviral therapy. The receptor set was obtained from a woman in her thirties or forties with HIV.

The chain links TRBV11-2 to TRBJ1-6, with 7 bases fitting TRBD1. The germline gives CDR1 SGHAT, CDR2 FQNNGV. The CDR3 spans 14 residues. V gave up 2 bases and J gave up 7 bases; unmatched junction bases: 2. The CDR3 sequence is CASSLQQGNSPLHF. CDR3 nucleotides: TGTGCCAGCAGCTTACAACAGGGGAATTCACCCCTCCACTTT.

The rearrangement uses TRBV2 and TRBJ2-7, with TRBD1 matching over 10 bases. The length of the CDR3 is 15 residues. V shed 2 bases, J shed 3 bases, and the junction held 4 bases outside the gene matches. The germline V gene has CDR1 SNHLY and CDR2 FYNNEI. The DNA for the CDR3 is TGTGCCAGCAGTGAATGGGGACAGGGGCTCTACGAGCAGTACTTC. It specifies CASSEWGQGLYEQYF.

The CDR3 loop reads CASSYGLGGGAKQYF. The DNA of the CDR3 is TGTGCCAGCAGTTACGGACTGGGCGGGGGGGCCAAGCAGTATTTT. The chain employs TRBV6-5 and TRBJ2-3; 9 bases agree with TRBD2. The CDR3 runs 15 residues. In germline, CDR1 is MNHEY, CDR2 SVGAGI. V shed 2 bases, J shed 11 bases, and the junction held 11 bases outside the gene matches.

The rearrangement joins TRBV29-1 to TRBJ1-1; no clear D. The CDR3 covers 12 residues. Germline V gives CDR1 SQVTM, CDR2 ANQGSEA. Deletions cut 6 bases from V and 0 bases from J, with 8 bases between. Here the CDR3 reads CSVGLMNTEAFF. The CDR3 nucleotides read TGCAGCGTGGGGTTGATGAACACTGAAGCTTTCTTT.

V usage is TRBV5-6 and J usage is TRBJ1-2; D is undetermined. CDR3 length: 13 residues. Trimming took 2 bases from V and 8 from J, leaving 13 bases between them. CDR1 is SGHDT and CDR2 is YYEEEE in the germline V gene. CDR3: CASSLIQSLGYTF. Here the CDR3 DNA reads TGTGCCAGCAGCTTAATCCAAAGTCTAGGCTACACCTTC. The entire variable domain, with the rest obtained from reference TRBV5-6 and TRBJ1-2, is as follows: DAGVTQSPTHLIKTRGQQVTLRCSPKSGHDTVSWYQQALGQGPQFIFQYYEEEERQRGNFPDRFSGHQFPNYSSELNVNALLLGDSALYLCASSLIQSLGYTFGSGTRLTVV.

This chain joins TRBV10-1 and TRBJ2-7; 9 nucleotides agree with TRBD1. The ends lost 1 base at V and 4 bases at J; junction bases unmatched: 8. Germline lookup yields CDR1 WNHNN and CDR2 SYGVQD (reference sequence). This CDR3 is built from 16 residues. This chain's CDR3 is CASSELMGTGIYEQYF. DNA of the CDR3: TGCGCCAGCAGTGAGTTGATGGGGACAGGGATATACGAGCAGTACTTC.

The chain carries TRBV7-2 and TRBJ2-7; D could derive from TRBD1 or TRBD2 (6 bases each). Germline V gives CDR1 SGHTA, CDR2 FQGNSA. This CDR3 spans 15 amino acids. V lost 1 base, J lost 5 bases, and 15 bases lay in between. CDR3 amino acids: CASSLGGTQSHEQYF. The CDR3 nucleotides are TGTGCCAGCAGCTTAGGCGGGACACAATCCCACGAGCAGTACTTC.

The V call is TRBV4-1, the J call TRBJ2-7; weak D call: TRBD2 (5 bases). Deletions cut 4 bases from V and 2 bases from J, with 15 bases between. CDR1 is MGHRA, CDR2 YSYEKL, per germline. The CDR3 sequence is 15 residues long. CDR3 coding DNA: TGCGCCAGCAGCCCCGACCAGAGGGTAACCTACGAGCAGTACTTC. Protein product: CASSPDQRVTYEQYF.

This rearrangement joins TRBV7-9 to TRBJ1-1, with D hard to call. The CDR3 covers 13 residues. V shed 1 base and J shed 0 bases, with 3 bases lying between them. CDR1 and CDR2 from the germline V gene are SEHNR and FQNEAQ (reference sequence). CDR3 protein: CASSLELNTEAFF. CDR3 coding DNA: TGTGCCAGCAGCTTAGAGCTGAACACTGAAGCTTTCTTT.

The chain joins TRBV4-2 to TRBJ2-5, with D perhaps TRBD2 (6 bases). The V end was cut by 1 base, the J end by 1 base, with 10 bases between. The CDR3 runs to 15 residues. Germline V gene lookup returns CDR1 LGHNA and CDR2 YNFKEQ. The chain's CDR3 is CASSQVGGAQETQYF. The CDR3 region has the DNA TGTGCCAGCAGCCAAGTTGGAGGGGCCCAAGAGACCCAGTACTTC.

The rearrangement links TRBV5-5 to TRBJ1-1; D remains ambiguous. Germline V lookup: CDR1 SGHKS, CDR2 YYEKEE (reference sequence). V dropped 6 bases and J dropped 1 base, with 10 bases sitting between them. CDR3 length equals 13 residues. The CDR3 is CASKGRTNTEAFF. The CDR3 DNA sequence: TGTGCCAGCAAGGGCAGAACGAACACTGAAGCTTTCTTT. The full variable domain, its missing parts supplied by reference TRBV5-5 and TRBJ1-1, is DAGVTQSPTHLIKTRGQQVTLRCSPISGHKSVSWYQQVLGQGPQFIFQYYEKEERGRGNFPDRFSARQFPNYSSELNVNALLLGDSALYLCASKGRTNTEAFFGQGTRLTVV.

This clone has only one observation. The gene calls are TRBV9 and TRBJ2-7; D not resolved. The CDR3 runs 15 residues. Germline V gene lookup returns CDR1 SGDLS and CDR2 YYNGEE. V was pared by 0 bases and J by 2 bases, with 12 bases between. The CDR3 DNA reads as TGTGCCAGCAGCGTAGGCCTCGGCGGCCCCTACGAGCAGTACTTC. It translates to CASSVGLGGPYEQYF.

The rearrangement links TRBV9 to TRBJ1-6; D gene unclear. Germline loops: CDR1 SGDLS, CDR2 YYNGEE. V gave up 6 bases and J gave up 0 bases, with 13 bases separating them. The CDR3 contains 16 residues. The chain's CDR3 is CASTMTGSSYNSPLHF. The DNA of the CDR3 is TGTGCCAGCACCATGACGGGGAGCTCCTATAATTCACCCCTCCACTTT.

The J gene is TRBJ1-4, the V gene TRBV7-9; TRBD1 matches 8 bases. The CDR3 is made up of 15 amino acids. Germline values: CDR1 SEHNR, CDR2 FQNEAQ (reference sequence). V lost 3 bases, J lost 7 bases, and 7 bases stayed unmatched. CDR3 DNA: TGTGCCAGCAGCTTTAGGGGGACAGGTCCTGAAAAACTGTTTTTT. Amino acids: CASSFRGTGPEKLFF.

This sequence joins TRBV19 and TRBJ1-1, with D unclear. V dropped 3 bases and J dropped 1 base, with 6 bases sitting between them. Germline V gene sequence: CDR1 LNHDA, CDR2 SQIVND (reference sequence). The CDR3 consists of 13 residues. The CDR3 region has the DNA TGTGCCAGTAGTATTCTCGAGAACACTGAAGCTTTCTTT. It translates to CASSILENTEAFF.

This chain connects TRBV5-5 to TRBJ2-2; perhaps D is TRBD1 or TRBD2 (5 bases each). V lost 2 bases to trimming and J lost 5 bases, with 7 bases between them. The CDR3 extends over 13 amino acids. Germline CDR1 is SGHKS and CDR2 is YYEKEE (reference sequence). The CDR3 here is CASSFWGTGELFF. The CDR3 coding sequence is TGTGCCAGCAGCTTTTGGGGGACCGGGGAGCTGTTTTTT.

This clone was counted once. The rearrangement links TRBV29-1 to TRBJ2-7, with 7 nucleotides matching TRBD1. Per the germline V gene, CDR1 is SQVTM and CDR2 is ANQGSEA. This CDR3 region has 13 residues. V shed 2 bases, J shed 7 bases, and the junction held 8 bases outside the gene matches. The CDR3 nucleotides read TGCAGCGTTGAAATTGACAGGGCGTGGGAGCAGTACTTC. Amino acids: CSVEIDRAWEQYF.

The chain links TRBV5-4 to TRBJ2-1; no reliable D call. The V and J ends lost 6 bases and 8 bases respectively, with 24 bases between them. The length of the CDR3 is 16 residues. Germline V gene sequence: CDR1 SGHNT, CDR2 YYREEE (reference sequence). Here the CDR3 reads CASTTARATSWDEQFF. The CDR3 nucleotides are TGTGCCAGCACCACAGCAAGGGCCACCTCTTGGGATGAGCAGTTCTTC.

This chain connects TRBV28 to TRBJ2-7; unclear D gene. From germline, CDR1 is MDHEN and CDR2 SYDVKM. The CDR3 runs to 13 residues. Trimming cost V 5 bases and J 3 bases, with 11 bases left between them. Here the CDR3 reads CASSPGGGYEQYF. CDR3 DNA: TGTGCCAGCAGTCCCGGTGGCGGCTACGAGCAGTACTTC.

The chain joins TRBV6-4 to TRBJ1-1; the D is unclear. The germline CDR1 and CDR2 sequences are MRHNA and SNTAGT. The CDR3 is 11 amino acids. Trimming took off 2 bases at V and 10 bases at J, with 8 bases between the two ends. The CDR3 region is CASSDGFRAFF. In DNA, the CDR3 is TGTGCCAGCAGTGACGGCTTCAGAGCTTTCTTT.

This chain connects TRBV7-2 to TRBJ1-3; 7 bases align to TRBD1. Germline V CDR1 and CDR2: SGHTA, FQGNSA. J lost 7 bases, V lost 4 bases, and 4 bases had no gene match. The CDR3 contains 13 residues. DNA of the CDR3: TGTGCCAGCAGCTCGGACAGGTTGAACACCATATATTTT. It is translated as CASSSDRLNTIYF.

The rearrangement uses TRBV5-4 and TRBJ1-2; 9 bases map to TRBD1. CDR1 is SGHNT and CDR2 is YYREEE in the germline V gene (reference sequence). The CDR3 contains 16 residues. The trim removed 3 bases at V and 2 bases at J, leaving 8 bases unmatched. CDR3 protein: CASSWNLDRGNYGYTF. As DNA, the CDR3 is TGTGCCAGCAGCTGGAATCTCGACAGGGGGAACTATGGCTACACCTTC.

The rearrangement joins TRBV9 to TRBJ2-5; the D gene is possibly TRBD2 (5 bases). Trimming took off 0 bases at V and 4 bases at J, with 13 bases between the two ends. Germline V gives CDR1 SGDLS, CDR2 YYNGEE. The CDR3 is 15 amino acids. This chain's CDR3 is CASSVVGGPSETQYF. The DNA for the CDR3 is TGTGCCAGCAGCGTAGTTGGAGGACCCTCAGAGACCCAGTACTTC.

The chain links TRBV11-3 to TRBJ2-3; D is ambiguous. The germline V gene has CDR1 SGHNT and CDR2 YENEEA. This CDR3 is built from 15 residues. The V end lost 1 base, the J end lost 0 bases, and 8 bases lay between the germline ends. CDR3 region: CASSLGGGSTDTQYF. The DNA for the CDR3 is TGTGCCAGCAGCTTAGGTGGCGGTAGCACAGATACGCAGTATTTT.

This rearrangement joins TRBV30 to TRBJ2-1; D tentatively reads TRBD1 or TRBD2 (6 bases each). Germline lookup yields CDR1 GTSNPN and CDR2 SVGIG (reference sequence). V was cut by 1 base and J by 9 bases, with 10 bases left in between. The CDR3 is 12 amino acids. CDR3 DNA sequence: TGTGCCTGGAGTGGGGGGGCGGGTGAGCAGTTCTTC. Protein product: CAWSGGAGEQFF. The whole variable domain, filled in from reference TRBV30 and TRBJ2-1, reads SQTIHQWPATLVQPVGSPLSLECTVEGTSNPNLYWYRQAAGRGLQLLFYSVGIGQISSEVPQNLSASRPQDRQFILSSKKLLLSDSGFYLCAWSGGAGEQFFGPGTRLTVL.

This clone was found a few times. This chain joins TRBV5-1 and TRBJ1-2, with D possibly being TRBD1 (6 bases). The germline V gene has CDR1 SGHRS and CDR2 YFSETQ. The length of the CDR3 is 13 residues. The ends were cut back, 3 bases at V and 8 bases at J, with 14 bases in the middle. The CDR3 spells CASSSGEGRGYTF. The CDR3 DNA is TGCGCCAGCAGCTCAGGGGAGGGGAGAGGCTACACCTTC.